This T cell receptor (beta chain) emerged from a study of blood T cell repertoires in COVID-19. This CDR3 comprises 18 residues. From germline, CDR1 is MDHEN and CDR2 SYDVKM. J lost 4 bases, V lost 6 bases, and 15 bases had no gene match. In the authors' workflow: Amplification with reference gene primers provided the estimates of nucleated cell counts. Repertoires were generated with immunoSEQ multiplex PCR, while TCRdb's copy carries only in-frame clones and drops some. The V and J calls and clone size are taken from that table; D and trimming were inferred from the DNA. The data contain about 78,000 clones, about 90% of them singletons.

The gene calls are TRBV28 and TRBJ2-6; 7 nucleotides align to TRBD2. The sample comprised peripheral blood. The TCR was taken from a woman in her fifties or sixties in a cohort sampled during active COVID-19. CDR3 loop: CASSLGGDVRAGANVLTF. The DNA of the CDR3 is TGTGCCAGCAGCTTGGGAGGGGACGTGCGGGCGGGGGCCAACGTCCTGACTTTC.